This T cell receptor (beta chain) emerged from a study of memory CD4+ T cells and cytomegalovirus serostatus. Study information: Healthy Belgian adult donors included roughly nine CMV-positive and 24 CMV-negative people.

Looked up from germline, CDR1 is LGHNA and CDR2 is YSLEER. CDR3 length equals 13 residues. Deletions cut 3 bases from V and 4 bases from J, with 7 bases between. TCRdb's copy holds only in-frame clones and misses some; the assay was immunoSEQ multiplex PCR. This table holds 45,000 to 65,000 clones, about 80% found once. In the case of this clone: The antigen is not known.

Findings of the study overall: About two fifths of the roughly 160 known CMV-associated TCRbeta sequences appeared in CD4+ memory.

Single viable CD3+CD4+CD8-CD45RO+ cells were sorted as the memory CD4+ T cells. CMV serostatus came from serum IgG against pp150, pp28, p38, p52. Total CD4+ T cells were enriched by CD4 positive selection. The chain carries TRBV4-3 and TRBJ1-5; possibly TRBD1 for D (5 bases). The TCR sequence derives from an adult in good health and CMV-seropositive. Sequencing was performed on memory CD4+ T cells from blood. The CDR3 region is CASSQGGNQPQHF. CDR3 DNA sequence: TGCGCCAGCAGCCAGGGGGGAAATCAGCCCCAGCATTTT.